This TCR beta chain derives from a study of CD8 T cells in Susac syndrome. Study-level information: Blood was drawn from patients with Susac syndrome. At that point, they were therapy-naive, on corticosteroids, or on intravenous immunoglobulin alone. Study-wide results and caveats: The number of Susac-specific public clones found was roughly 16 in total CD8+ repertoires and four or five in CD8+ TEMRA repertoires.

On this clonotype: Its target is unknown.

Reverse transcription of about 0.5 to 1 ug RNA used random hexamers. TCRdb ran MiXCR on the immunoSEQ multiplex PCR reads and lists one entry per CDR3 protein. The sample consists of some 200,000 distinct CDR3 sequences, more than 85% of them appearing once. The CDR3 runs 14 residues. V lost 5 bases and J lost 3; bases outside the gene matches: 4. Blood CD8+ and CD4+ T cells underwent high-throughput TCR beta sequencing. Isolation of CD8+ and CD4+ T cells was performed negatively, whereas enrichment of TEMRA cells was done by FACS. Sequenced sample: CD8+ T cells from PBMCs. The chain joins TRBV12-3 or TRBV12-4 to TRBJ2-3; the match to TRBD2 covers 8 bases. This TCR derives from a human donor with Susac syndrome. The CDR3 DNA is TGTGCCAGCAGTCGGGGGGGCCGGACAGATACGCAGTATTTT. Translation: CASSRGGRTDTQYF.